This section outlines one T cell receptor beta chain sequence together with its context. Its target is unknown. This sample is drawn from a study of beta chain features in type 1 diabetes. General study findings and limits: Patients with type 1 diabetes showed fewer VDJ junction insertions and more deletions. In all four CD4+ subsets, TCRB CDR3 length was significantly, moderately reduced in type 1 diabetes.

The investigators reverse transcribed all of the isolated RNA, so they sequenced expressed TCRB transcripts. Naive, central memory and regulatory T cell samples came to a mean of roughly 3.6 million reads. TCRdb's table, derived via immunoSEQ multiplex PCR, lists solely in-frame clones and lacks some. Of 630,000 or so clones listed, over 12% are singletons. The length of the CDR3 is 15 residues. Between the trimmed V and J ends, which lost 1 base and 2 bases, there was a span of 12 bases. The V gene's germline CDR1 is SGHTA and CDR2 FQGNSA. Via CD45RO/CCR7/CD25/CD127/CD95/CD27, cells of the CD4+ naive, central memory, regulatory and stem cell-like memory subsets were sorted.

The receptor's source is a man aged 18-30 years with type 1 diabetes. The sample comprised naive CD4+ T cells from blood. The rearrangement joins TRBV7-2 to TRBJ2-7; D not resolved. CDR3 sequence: CASSLGRAYTYEQYF. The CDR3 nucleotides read TGTGCCAGCAGCTTAGGACGGGCTTACACCTACGAGCAGTACTTC.